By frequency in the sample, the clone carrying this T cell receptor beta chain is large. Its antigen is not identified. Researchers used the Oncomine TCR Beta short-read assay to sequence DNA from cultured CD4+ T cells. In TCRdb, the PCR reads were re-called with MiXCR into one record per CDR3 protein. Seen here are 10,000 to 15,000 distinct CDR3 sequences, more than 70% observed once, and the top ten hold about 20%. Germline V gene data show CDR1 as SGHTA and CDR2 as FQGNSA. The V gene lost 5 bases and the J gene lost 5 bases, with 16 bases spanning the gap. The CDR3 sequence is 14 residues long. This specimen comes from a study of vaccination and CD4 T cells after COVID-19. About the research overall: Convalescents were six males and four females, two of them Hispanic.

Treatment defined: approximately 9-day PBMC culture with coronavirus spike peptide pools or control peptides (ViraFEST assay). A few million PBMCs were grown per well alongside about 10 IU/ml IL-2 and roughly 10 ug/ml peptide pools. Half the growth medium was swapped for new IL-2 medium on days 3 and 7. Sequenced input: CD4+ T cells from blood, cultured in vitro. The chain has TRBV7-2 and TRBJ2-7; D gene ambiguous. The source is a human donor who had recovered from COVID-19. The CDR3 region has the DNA TGTGCCAGCAGCGAATATTTAAGGATCGACGAGCAGTACTTC. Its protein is CASSEYLRIDEQYF.